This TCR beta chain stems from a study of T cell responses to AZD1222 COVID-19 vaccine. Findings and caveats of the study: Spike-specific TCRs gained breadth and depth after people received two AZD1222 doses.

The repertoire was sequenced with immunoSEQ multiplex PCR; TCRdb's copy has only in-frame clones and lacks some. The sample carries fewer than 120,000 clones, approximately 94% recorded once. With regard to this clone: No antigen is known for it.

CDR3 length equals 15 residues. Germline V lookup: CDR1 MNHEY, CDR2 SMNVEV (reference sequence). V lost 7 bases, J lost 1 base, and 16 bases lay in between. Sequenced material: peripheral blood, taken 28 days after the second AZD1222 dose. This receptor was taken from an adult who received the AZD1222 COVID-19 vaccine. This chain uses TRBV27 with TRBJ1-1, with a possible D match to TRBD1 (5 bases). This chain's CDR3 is CASNSWGRGNTEAFF. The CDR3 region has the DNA TGTGCCAGCAACTCCTGGGGAAGGGGGAACACTGAAGCTTTCTTT.